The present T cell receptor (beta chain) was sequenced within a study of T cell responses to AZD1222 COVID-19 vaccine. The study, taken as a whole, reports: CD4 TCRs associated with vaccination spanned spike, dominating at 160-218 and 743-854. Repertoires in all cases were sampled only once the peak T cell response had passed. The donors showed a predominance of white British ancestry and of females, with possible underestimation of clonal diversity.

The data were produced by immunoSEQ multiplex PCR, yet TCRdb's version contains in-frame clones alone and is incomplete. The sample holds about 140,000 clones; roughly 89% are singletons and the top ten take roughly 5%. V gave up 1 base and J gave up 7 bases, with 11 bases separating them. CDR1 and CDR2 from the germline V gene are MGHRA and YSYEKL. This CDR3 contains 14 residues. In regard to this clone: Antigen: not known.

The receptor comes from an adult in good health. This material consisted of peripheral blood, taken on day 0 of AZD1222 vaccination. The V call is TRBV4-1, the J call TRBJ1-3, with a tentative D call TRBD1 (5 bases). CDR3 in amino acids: CASSQVGAMNTIYF. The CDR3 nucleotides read TGCGCCAGCAGCCAAGTAGGGGCCATGAACACCATATATTTT.